This entry concerns a single T cell receptor beta chain. What it binds is unknown. Unique molecular identifiers featured in each of the TCR beta cDNA libraries. In TCRdb, the PCR reads were re-called with MiXCR into one record per CDR3 protein. The table has 500,000 to 600,000 distinct CDR3 sequences, 44% seen once; the top ten hold approximately 1.7%. These data belong to a study of post-analysis software for immune sequencing data. Whole-study context: Secondary progressive, relapsing-remitting and progressive-relapsing multiple sclerosis were among the included disease courses. Regarding the study as a whole: When patients were compared with controls, 5 or 6 TRBV segments were more frequent, TRBV5-6, TRBV5-1 and TRBV20-1 among them.

This CDR3 comprises 14 residues. Deletions cut 7 bases from V and 0 bases from J, with 16 bases between. Germline V lookup: CDR1 SQVTM, CDR2 ANQGSEA. The TCR sequence derives from a girl aged 5-17 years with multiple sclerosis. The chain uses TRBV29-1 and TRBJ2-7, with D tentatively TRBD1 or TRBD2 (7 bases each). Sequencing was done on a sample of blood. CDR3 sequence reads: CSAQQGRGSYEQYF. The CDR3 nucleotides are TGCAGCGCCCAACAGGGGAGGGGCTCCTACGAGCAGTACTTC.